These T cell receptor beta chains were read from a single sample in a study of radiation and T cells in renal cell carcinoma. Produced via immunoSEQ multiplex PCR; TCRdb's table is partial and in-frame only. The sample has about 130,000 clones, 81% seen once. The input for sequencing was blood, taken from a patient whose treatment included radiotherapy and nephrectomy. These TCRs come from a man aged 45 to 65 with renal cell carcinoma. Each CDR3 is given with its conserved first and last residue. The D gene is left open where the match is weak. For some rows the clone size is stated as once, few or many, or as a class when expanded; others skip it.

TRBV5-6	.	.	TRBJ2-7	CASSLNLAVTYEQYF
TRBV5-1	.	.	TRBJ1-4	CASSLSGVNEKLFF
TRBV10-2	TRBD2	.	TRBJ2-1	CASSGTYNEQFF
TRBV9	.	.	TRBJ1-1	CASSPGLNTEAFF
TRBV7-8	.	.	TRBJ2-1	CASSLQVRNEQFF
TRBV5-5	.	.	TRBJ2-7	CASSLADPPNGQYF
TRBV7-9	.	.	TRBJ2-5	CASSRWTVTDQETQYF
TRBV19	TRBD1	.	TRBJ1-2	CASSKGQLGRGYTF
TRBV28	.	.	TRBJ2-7	CASSPAYYEQYF
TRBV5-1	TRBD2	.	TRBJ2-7	CASSRLRGLSSYEQYF
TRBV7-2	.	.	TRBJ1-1	CASSLFGNTEAFF
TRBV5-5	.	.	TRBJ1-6	CASSLPQGGGNGTPLHF
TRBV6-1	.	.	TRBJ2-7	CASSEAWGRVDEQYF
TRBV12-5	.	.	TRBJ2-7	CASGLVVSYSYEQYF
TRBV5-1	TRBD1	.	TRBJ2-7	CASSLGSRGFDEQYF
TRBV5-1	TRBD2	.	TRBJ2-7	CASSLMGGYSYEQYF
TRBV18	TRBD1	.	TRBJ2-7	CASSPFGTGLEQYF
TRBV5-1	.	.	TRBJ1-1	CASSPIQRGFTEAFF
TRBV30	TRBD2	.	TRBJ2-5	CAWSPGLAGAQETQYF
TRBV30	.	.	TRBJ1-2	CAWSWRGDNYGYTF
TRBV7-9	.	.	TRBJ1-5	CASSLGGTNQPQHF
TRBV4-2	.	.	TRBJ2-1	CASSPTQGGTDYNEQFF
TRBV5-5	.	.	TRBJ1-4	CASSLTSATNEKLFF
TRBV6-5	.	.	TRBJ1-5	CASRTTGNSNQPQHF
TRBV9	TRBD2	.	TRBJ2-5	CASSTGVAGFQETQYF
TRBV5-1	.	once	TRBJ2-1	CASSLSGYNEQFF
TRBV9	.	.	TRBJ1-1	CASRQSHHSNTEAFF
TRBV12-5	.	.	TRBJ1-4	CASGLAPGGSFLGKLFF
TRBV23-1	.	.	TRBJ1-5	CASSPSVGTRNQPQHF
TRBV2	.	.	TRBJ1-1	CASSRGPRDTEAFF
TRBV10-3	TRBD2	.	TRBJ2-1	CAISGVAGGFNEQFF
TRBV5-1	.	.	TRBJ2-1	CASRVSADSYNEQFF
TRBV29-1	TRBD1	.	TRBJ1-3	CSAQTINEGATIYF
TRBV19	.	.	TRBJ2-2	CASKIRGAGELFF
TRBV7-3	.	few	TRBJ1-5	CASSSGPNQPQHF
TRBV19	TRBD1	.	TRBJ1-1	CASSIRTGGVSGTEAFF
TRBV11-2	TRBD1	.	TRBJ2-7	CASSAYRGSYEQYF
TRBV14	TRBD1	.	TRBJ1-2	CASSRQQGVDGYTF
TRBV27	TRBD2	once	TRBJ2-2	CASSYGSGIAGELFF
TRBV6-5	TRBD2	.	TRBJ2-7	CATPGGVHEQYF
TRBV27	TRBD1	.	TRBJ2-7	CASRSTGTGDLRQYF
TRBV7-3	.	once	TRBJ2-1	CASSPGGAGEQFF
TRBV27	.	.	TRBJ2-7	CASIWGSYEQYF
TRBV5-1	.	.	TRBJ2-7	CASSLVQAGDYEQYF
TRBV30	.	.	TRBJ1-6	CAWSGPGAGYNSPLHF
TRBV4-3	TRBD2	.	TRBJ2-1	CASSQGGGSSYNEQFF